These 28 T cell receptor beta chains came from one sample sequenced in a study of blood T cell repertoires in COVID-19. Measured with immunoSEQ multiplex PCR; TCRdb has only the in-frame clones, and not every one. The sample has about 86,000 clones; 75% to 90% are singletons. Sequencing used peripheral blood. These TCRs come from a woman older than 75 with active or convalescent COVID-19.

The chain carries TRBV2 and TRBJ2-7, with a possible D match to TRBD2 (5 bases). The CDR3 contains 15 residues. V was pared by 6 bases and J by 5 bases, with 20 bases between. From germline, CDR1 is SNHLY and CDR2 FYNNEI. The CDR3 sequence is CASRYGDLPGDEQYF. CDR3 sequence (DNA): TGTGCCAGCAGGTATGGCGACCTTCCCGGGGACGAGCAGTACTTC.

The chain couples TRBV14 to TRBJ2-2; 14 nucleotides align to TRBD2. The CDR3 is 17 amino acids. The germline CDR1 and CDR2 sequences are SGHDN and FVKESK. V dropped 4 bases and J dropped 4; count of bases not matched to a gene: 5. Here the CDR3 DNA reads TGTGCCAGCAGCCGCCGACTAGCGGGAGGGCGCACCGGGGAGCTGTTTTTT. Its protein is CASSRRLAGGRTGELFF.

The rearrangement uses TRBV5-4 and TRBJ1-6; 9 bases are shared with TRBD1. With V trimmed by 4 bases and J by 10 bases, 9 bases remained unmatched. In germline, CDR1 is SGHNT, CDR2 YYREEE (reference sequence). The CDR3 covers 15 residues. The CDR3 reads CASSVRDREGSPLHF. CDR3 DNA: TGTGCCAGCAGCGTCCGGGACAGGGAAGGGTCACCCCTCCACTTT.

The J gene is TRBJ1-1, the V gene TRBV28; no clear D gene. This CDR3 has 16 amino acids. Germline V lookup: CDR1 MDHEN, CDR2 SYDVKM. Trimming left V 0 bases short and J 4 bases short, with 15 bases between. CDR3 DNA sequence: TGTGCCAGCAGTTTATGGTCAGGTTTTTTAGGCACTGAAGCTTTCTTT. Translated: CASSLWSGFLGTEAFF. Full variable domain (remainder filled in from reference TRBV28 and TRBJ1-1): DVKVTQSSRYLVKRTGEKVFLECVQDMDHENMFWYRQDPGLGLRLIYFSYDVKMKEKGDIPEGYSVSREKKERFSLILESASTNQTSMYLCASSLWSGFLGTEAFFGQGTRLTVV.

This clone was seen just once. The gene calls are TRBV28 and TRBJ1-2; D not certain. Germline V gives CDR1 MDHEN, CDR2 SYDVKM. CDR3 size: 15 residues. Trimming cost V 2 bases and J 5 bases, with 15 bases left between them. CDR3 sequence: CASSLNGGLVYGYTF. Written as DNA, the CDR3 is TGTGCCAGCAGTTTAAACGGTGGTCTGGTTTATGGCTACACCTTC.

The chain carries TRBV5-1 and TRBJ2-7, with 11 bases identical to TRBD2. Looked up from germline, CDR1 is SGHRS and CDR2 is YFSETQ. Trimming took 4 bases from V and 3 from J; bases not matched to a gene: 9. CDR3 length equals 16 residues. The CDR3: CASSSTGTSGDYEQYF. The CDR3 nucleotides read TGCGCCAGCAGCAGCACCGGGACTAGCGGAGACTACGAGCAGTACTTC.

This chain joins TRBV15 and TRBJ2-1, with 7 bases identical to TRBD1. The junction had 8 bases not matched to a gene; V was cut back by 4 bases and J by 8 bases. Germline CDR1 LNHNV, CDR2 YYDKDF (reference sequence). The CDR3 is 14 amino acids. CDR3 residues: CATSITQGFYEQFF. The DNA of the CDR3 is TGTGCCACCAGCATAACACAGGGGTTCTATGAGCAGTTCTTC. Full variable domain (remainder filled in from reference TRBV15 and TRBJ2-1): DAMVIQNPRYQVTQFGKPVTLSCSQTLNHNVMYWYQQKSSQAPKLLFHYYDKDFNNEADTPDNFQSRRPNTSFCFLDIRSPGLGDTAMYLCATSITQGFYEQFFGPGTRLTVL.

This clone occurred once. The V gene is TRBV9, the J gene TRBJ2-1; TRBD2 agrees at 10 bases. Per germline, CDR1 SGDLS and CDR2 YYNGEE. V lost 0 bases, J lost 7 bases, and 4 bases stayed unmatched. The CDR3 has 15 amino acids. In DNA, the CDR3 is TGTGCCAGCAGCGTAGCTAGCGGGAGCAGGAATGAGCAGTTCTTC. Translation: CASSVASGSRNEQFF.

CDR3 sequence (DNA): TGTGCCAGCAGCCCCTCCGGGACACCTAAACTCTATGGCTACACCTTC. Translation gives CASSPSGTPKLYGYTF. V and J are TRBV3-1 (or the pseudogene TRBV3-2) and TRBJ1-2, with a tentative D call TRBD1 (6 bases). Trimming took off 4 bases at V and 4 bases at J, with 19 bases between the two ends. The CDR3 is 16 amino acids. Germline CDR1 is LGHDT and CDR2 is YNNKEL (reference sequence).

The chain joins TRBV9 to TRBJ2-2, with D perhaps matching TRBD2 (6 bases). Trimming removed 4 bases at V and 0 bases at J, with 13 bases between. This CDR3 region has 16 residues. CDR1 SGDLS and CDR2 YYNGEE come from the germline V gene. The CDR3 reads CASSLLGTPNTGELFF. For the CDR3, the DNA is TGTGCCAGCAGCTTGTTGGGGACTCCGAACACCGGGGAGCTGTTTTTT.

V and J are TRBV5-1 and TRBJ2-2; D unresolved. Germline V lookup: CDR1 SGHRS, CDR2 YFSETQ. Trimming took 0 bases from V and 3 from J, leaving 3 bases between them. CDR3 length: 13 residues. The CDR3 here is CASSLDYTGELFF. DNA of the CDR3: TGCGCCAGCAGCTTGGACTACACCGGGGAGCTGTTTTTT.

This chain connects TRBV18 to TRBJ2-3; TRBD2 aligns across 8 bases. CDR3 length: 17 residues. Germline V lookup: CDR1 KGHSH, CDR2 LQKENI. Trimming cost V 4 bases and J 7 bases; bases outside gene matches: 16. CDR3 region: CASSLRDFGVAGHTQYF. In nucleotides, the CDR3 is TGTGCCAGCTCACTAAGAGACTTCGGGGTAGCGGGACATACGCAGTATTTT.

The gene calls are TRBV5-1 and TRBJ2-3; D is possibly TRBD2 (5 bases). Trimming cost V 5 bases and J 2 bases, with 6 bases left between them. Germline loops: CDR1 SGHRS, CDR2 YFSETQ. The CDR3 extends over 12 amino acids. The chain's CDR3 is CASSRDTDTQYF. The CDR3, as DNA: TGCGCCAGCAGTCGGGACACAGATACGCAGTATTTT.

Note on this clone: A read error may produce the germline difference seen at one junction end. V gene TRBV3-1 (or the pseudogene TRBV3-2) combines with J gene TRBJ1-1; TRBD1 might be the D (5 bases). The CDR3 sequence is 15 residues long. Germline values: CDR1 LGHDT, CDR2 YNNKEL (reference sequence). This CDR3 is CASRQGTDMNTEAFF. The CDR3 DNA reads TGTGCCAGCAGACAAGGGACGGACATGAACACTGAAGCTTTCTTT.

The V call is TRBV28, the J call TRBJ2-3, with D possibly matching TRBD1 (6 bases). Germline V gene data show CDR1 as MDHEN and CDR2 as SYDVKM. CDR3 length: 16 residues. Trimming stripped 4 bases from V and 1 base from J, with 15 bases between. CDR3 nucleotide sequence: TGTGCCAGCAGTTCCCCAGGGGTGCCCGGCACAGATACGCAGTATTTT. Translating it yields CASSSPGVPGTDTQYF. Full variable domain (rest looked up from reference TRBV28 and TRBJ2-3): DVKVTQSSRYLVKRTGEKVFLECVQDMDHENMFWYRQDPGLGLRLIYFSYDVKMKEKGDIPEGYSVSREKKERFSLILESASTNQTSMYLCASSSPGVPGTDTQYFGPGTRLTVL.

The J gene is TRBJ1-5, the V gene TRBV28, with D perhaps matching TRBD1 (5 bases). The V and J ends lost 3 bases and 6 bases respectively, with 18 bases between them. CDR1 MDHEN and CDR2 SYDVKM come from the germline V gene. This CDR3 has 16 residues. DNA for the CDR3: TGTGCCAGCAGTTTCCCCGGGACCCCGCGGGGTCAGCCCCAGCATTTT. Translated: CASSFPGTPRGQPQHF.

The chain couples TRBV29-1 to TRBJ2-1, with D maybe TRBD1 (5 bases). Looked up from germline, CDR1 is SQVTM and CDR2 is ANQGSEA. V lost 2 bases to trimming and J lost 7 bases, with 12 bases between them. There are 13 residues in the CDR3. CDR3 in amino acids: CSVEQGQGNEQFF. The CDR3, as DNA: TGCAGCGTTGAACAGGGTCAAGGGAATGAGCAGTTCTTC.

This clone was counted a single time. The chain combines TRBV12-5 with TRBJ2-3; 8 bases align to TRBD2. The CDR3 consists of 14 residues. The germline gives CDR1 LGHNT, CDR2 FRNRAP. The trim removed 6 bases at V and 2 bases at J, leaving 4 bases unmatched. This chain's CDR3 is CASGLADYTDTQYF. The CDR3 region has the DNA TGTGCTAGTGGACTAGCGGACTACACAGATACGCAGTATTTT.

The genes are TRBV27 and TRBJ2-1; a possible D gene is TRBD2 (5 bases). CDR1 is MNHEY, CDR2 SMNVEV, per germline (reference sequence). V was shortened by 6 bases and J by 5 bases, with 23 bases between the two germline ends. The CDR3 loop spans 17 amino acids. CDR3 in amino acids: CASSRGPGPPRDNEQFF. The CDR3 DNA follows: TGTGCCAGCAGCCGAGGCCCCGGACCGCCGCGGGACAATGAGCAGTTCTTC.

The genes are TRBV27 and TRBJ1-5; a weak D match, TRBD1 (6 bases). This CDR3 is built from 14 residues. The V end was cut by 5 bases, the J end by 2 bases, with 10 bases between. Germline V gene data show CDR1 as MNHEY and CDR2 as SMNVEV (reference sequence). This chain's CDR3 is CASSMGAGNQPQHF. CDR3 sequence (DNA): TGTGCCAGCAGTATGGGGGCGGGCAATCAGCCCCAGCATTTT.

This chain joins TRBV14 and TRBJ2-1, with 11 bases matching TRBD2. The germline gives CDR1 SGHDN, CDR2 FVKESK. V gave up 2 bases and J gave up 9 bases; unmatched junction bases: 9. This CDR3 is built from 16 residues. The CDR3 nucleotides read TGTGCCAGCAGCCAACTCCGACTAGCGGGAAGGGGTGAGCAGTTCTTC. This gives the protein CASSQLRLAGRGEQFF.

Only a few counts were recorded for this clone. The chain carries TRBV2 and TRBJ1-2; tentatively, D is TRBD1 (5 bases). CDR1 and CDR2 from the germline V gene are SNHLY and FYNNEI. Trimming cost V 11 bases and J 1 base, with 8 bases left between them. CDR3 length: 11 amino acids. CDR3 DNA sequence: TGTGCCTTCGGGGGTAACTATGGCTACACCTTC. Its translation: CAFGGNYGYTF.

The rearrangement joins TRBV9 to TRBJ2-3; TRBD2 matches 7 bases. The trim removed 7 bases at V and 2 bases at J, leaving 7 bases unmatched. Germline lookup yields CDR1 SGDLS and CDR2 YYNGEE. This CDR3 contains 14 residues. The CDR3 is CASQSAGHTDTQYF. The CDR3, as DNA: TGTGCCAGCCAGTCAGCGGGGCACACAGATACGCAGTATTTT.

The V and J genes are TRBV24-1 and TRBJ2-3; the D is unclear. The germline V gene encodes CDR1 KGHDR and CDR2 SFDVKD. V lost 0 bases to trimming and J lost 10 bases, with 7 bases between them. This CDR3 region has 12 residues. The CDR3 bases are TGTGCCACCAGTGATTTGCGTCCCCCGCAGTATTTT. It yields the protein CATSDLRPPQYF.

V is TRBV28 and J is TRBJ2-3; 7 bases map to TRBD2. In germline, CDR1 is MDHEN, CDR2 SYDVKM. Unmatched junction bases numbered 7, after V lost 5 bases and J lost 2 bases. The CDR3 is 15 residues long. DNA for the CDR3: TGTGCCAGCAGTCTCTCCCTAGCGGCCACAGATACGCAGTATTTT. It specifies CASSLSLAATDTQYF.

The chain links TRBV10-2 to TRBJ1-1; 7 nucleotides agree with TRBD1. The V segment lost 5 bases and the J segment 1 base; nucleotides outside the gene matches: 7. The germline gives CDR1 WSHSY, CDR2 SAAADI. This CDR3 is built from 15 residues. CDR3 DNA sequence: TGCGCCAGCAGTAGGGCCGGGACAGCGAACACTGAAGCTTTCTTT. Residues: CASSRAGTANTEAFF.

The rearrangement uses TRBV5-1 and TRBJ2-2, with 11 bases aligning to TRBD1. Germline CDR1 is SGHRS and CDR2 is YFSETQ. V lost 4 bases, J lost 6 bases, and 5 bases stayed unmatched. The CDR3 sequence is 15 residues long. The chain's CDR3 is CASSLDRGQSGELFF. CDR3 DNA sequence: TGCGCCAGCAGCCTGGACAGGGGGCAGTCCGGGGAGCTGTTTTTT.

The V and J genes are TRBV6-6 and TRBJ2-1; a weak D match, TRBD2 (5 bases). The germline CDR1 and CDR2 sequences are MNHNY and SVGAGI (reference sequence). The CDR3 spans 14 residues. Trimming removed 1 base at V and 6 bases at J, with 10 bases between. The CDR3 DNA reads as TGTGCCAGCAGTTACTGGGGAGATCTCAATGAGCAGTTCTTC. It specifies CASSYWGDLNEQFF.